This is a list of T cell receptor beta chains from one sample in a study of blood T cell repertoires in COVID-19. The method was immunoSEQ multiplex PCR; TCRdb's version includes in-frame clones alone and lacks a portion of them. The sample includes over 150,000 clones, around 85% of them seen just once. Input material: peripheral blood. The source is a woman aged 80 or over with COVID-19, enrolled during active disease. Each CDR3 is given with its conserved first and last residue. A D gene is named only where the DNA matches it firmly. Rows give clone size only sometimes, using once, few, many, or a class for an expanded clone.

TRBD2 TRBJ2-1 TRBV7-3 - TGTGCCAGCAGCTTACGGACTAGCGGGGGGCGCGACAATGAGCAGTTCTTC CASSLRTSGGRDNEQFF
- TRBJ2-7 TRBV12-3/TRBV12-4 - TGTGCCAGCAGAGAACAGGGCCACTACGAGCAGTACTTC CASREQGHYEQYF
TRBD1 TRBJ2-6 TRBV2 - TGTGCCAGCAGGCAGGGGGAAGGCCCCTCCTCTGGGGCCAACGTCCTGACTTTC CASRQGEGPSSGANVLTF
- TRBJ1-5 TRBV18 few TGTGCCAGCTCACCATTCGCGGGGGTTCAACAGCCCCAGCATTTT CASSPFAGVQQPQHF
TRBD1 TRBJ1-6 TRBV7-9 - TGTGCCAGCAGCTTATCCGGACAGGGGAATTCACCCCTCCACTTT CASSLSGQGNSPLHF
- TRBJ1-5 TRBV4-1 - TGCGCCAGCAGCCCGGGATCTCTAAATCAGCCCCAGCATTTT CASSPGSLNQPQHF
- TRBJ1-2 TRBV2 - TGTGCCAGCAGTGGAGGTTCCCAAAGCCGAGCGGGCTACACCTTC CASSGGSQSRAGYTF
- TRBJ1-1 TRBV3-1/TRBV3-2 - TGTGCCAGCAGCCAAGCCCCCGGAGGGGACACTGAAGCTTTCTTT CASSQAPGGDTEAFF
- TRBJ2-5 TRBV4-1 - TGCGCCAGCAGCCAAGGCAGTCGTGGAGTACAAGAGACCCAGTACTTC CASSQGSRGVQETQYF
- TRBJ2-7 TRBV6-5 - TGTGCCAGCAGGGAGACTAGTACCTACGAGCAGTACTTC CASRETSTYEQYF
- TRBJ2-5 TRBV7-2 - TGTGCCAGCAGCCCTAGGGGCGGGGTCCCGGGGCAGACCCAGTACTTC CASSPRGGVPGQTQYF
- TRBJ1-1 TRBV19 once TGTGCCAGTAGTCCGCGGGACACTGAAGCTTTCTTT CASSPRDTEAFF
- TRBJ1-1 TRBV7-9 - TGTGCCAGCAGCTTCACGGGAGGCACTGAAGCTTTCTTT CASSFTGGTEAFF
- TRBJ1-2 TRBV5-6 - TGTGCCAGCAGCTTGGTTCTTAACTATGGCTACACCTTC CASSLVLNYGYTF
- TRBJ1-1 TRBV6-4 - TGTGCCAGCAGTACCCACTTGAACACTGAAGCTTTCTTT CASSTHLNTEAFF
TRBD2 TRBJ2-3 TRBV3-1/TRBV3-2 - TGTGCCAGCAGCCCGGCAACGGGAGGGCCTGGAGATACGCAGTATTTT CASSPATGGPGDTQYF
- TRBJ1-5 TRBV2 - TGTGCCAGCAAATACGTGGCCAGGGATCAGCCCCAGCATTTT CASKYVARDQPQHF
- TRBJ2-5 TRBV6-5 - TGTGCCTCCCGCGAAGAGACCCAGTACTTC CASREETQYF
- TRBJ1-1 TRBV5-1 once TGCGCCAGCAGCTCGGACCCGGACAGCCCTGAAGCTTTCTTT CASSSDPDSPEAFF
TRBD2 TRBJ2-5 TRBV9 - TGTGCCAGCAGCGTCGGGGGGATTTCCCAAGAGACCCAGTACTTC CASSVGGISQETQYF
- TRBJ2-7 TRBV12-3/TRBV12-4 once TGTGCCAGCAGCCCTCCGAGCTCCTACGAGCAGTACTTC CASSPPSSYEQYF
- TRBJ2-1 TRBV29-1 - TGCAGCGTTGACCGGGTGTCTAATGAGCAGTTCTTC CSVDRVSNEQFF
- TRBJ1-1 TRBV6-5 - TGTGCCAGCGGTTTTAGGAACACTGAAGCTTTCTTT CASGFRNTEAFF
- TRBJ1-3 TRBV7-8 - TGTGCCAGCAGCCTCATTTCGGGGGGGTCTGGAAACACCATATATTTT CASSLISGGSGNTIYF
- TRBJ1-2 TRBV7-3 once TGTGCCAGCTCGGCGGGGACTGGCTACACCTTC CASSAGTGYTF
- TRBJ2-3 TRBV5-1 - TGCGCCAGCAGCGGCGACGGGGGCACAGATACGCAGTATTTT CASSGDGGTDTQYF
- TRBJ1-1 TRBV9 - TGTGCCAGCAGCGTCCGAGGACACTTGAACACTGAAGCTTTCTTT CASSVRGHLNTEAFF
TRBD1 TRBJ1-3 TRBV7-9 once TGTGCCAGCAGCTTGGCAGGGGGAGGCTCTGGAAACACCATATATTTT CASSLAGGGSGNTIYF
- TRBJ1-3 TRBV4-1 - TGCGCCAGCAGCCCCAGGTTTTTCTCTGGAAACACCATATATTTT CASSPRFFSGNTIYF
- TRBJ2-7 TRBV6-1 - TGTGCCAGCAGTGAATGGGGACTTGTCCCCGAGCAGTACTTC CASSEWGLVPEQYF